The 32 T cell receptor beta chains below come from one sample, sequenced in a study of cytomegalovirus exposure and HLA in healthy donors. This PCR relied on a set of 60 Vbeta primers and 13 Jbeta primers. Only in-frame clones appear in the TCRdb table, and some are missing; sequencing was by immunoSEQ multiplex PCR. The sample carries about 110,000 clones, over 60% recorded once. The sequenced material came from PBMCs. The receptor source for this set is a man aged 30 to 39 in good health and CMV-seropositive.

The genes are TRBV5-3 and TRBJ1-6; D remains ambiguous. TRBV5-3 is noted as an ORF with a role that remains uncertain. The CDR3 is made up of 14 amino acids. With 8 bases removed from V and 4 bases from J, the gap between germline ends came to 13 bases. CDR3 coding DNA: TGTGCCAGCATGCCGGGGATTTATAATTCACCCCTCCACTTT. Its protein product is CASMPGIYNSPLHF.

The rearrangement uses TRBV7-9 and TRBJ2-7; D is unresolved. Trimming cost V 0 bases and J 6 bases, with 6 bases left between them. The CDR3 loop spans 12 amino acids. Germline V gene data show CDR1 as SEHNR and CDR2 as FQNEAQ (reference sequence). The CDR3 sequence: CASSLAPSEQYF. CDR3 sequence (DNA): TGTGCCAGCAGCTTAGCTCCGAGCGAGCAGTACTTC.

V is TRBV7-2 and J is TRBJ2-1, with 7 bases fitting TRBD2. With V trimmed by 1 base and J by 4 bases, 10 bases remained unmatched. The CDR3 covers 17 residues. Germline CDR1 SGHTA, CDR2 FQGNSA. The CDR3 DNA reads as TGTGCCAGCAGCTTAGGCGGGCTAGCGGATAAATACAATGAGCAGTTCTTC. This codes for CASSLGGLADKYNEQFF.

This sequence joins TRBV7-9 and TRBJ1-4, with a weak D call TRBD1 (6 bases). Between the trimmed V and J ends, which lost 1 base and 4 bases, there was a span of 10 bases. CDR1 and CDR2 (germline): SEHNR, FQNEAQ (reference sequence). This CDR3 region has 15 residues. CDR3 DNA: TGTGCCAGCAGCTTAGTCAGGGGAAATAATGAAAAACTGTTTTTT. Its protein product is CASSLVRGNNEKLFF.

Comment on this clone: One junction end does not reproduce the germline sequence, and a read error may be involved. Other DNA sequences in this sample translate to the same CDR3. The chain uses TRBV19 and TRBJ1-4, with 9 bases fitting TRBD1. CDR3 length: 13 residues. Germline-derived CDR1 and CDR2 are LNHDA and SQIVND (reference sequence). In DNA, the CDR3 is TGTGCCAGTAGGGACAGGGGTAATGAAAAGCTGTTTTTT. It is translated as CASRDRGNEKLFF. Drawing the rest from reference TRBV19 and TRBJ1-4, the complete variable domain is DGGITQSPKYLFRKEGQNVTLSCEQNLNHDAMYWYRQDPGQGLRLIYYSQIVNDFQKGDIAEGYSVSREKKESFPLTVTSAQKNPTAFYLCASRDRGNEKLFFGSGTQLSVL.

The chain combines TRBV5-4 with TRBJ2-3; D is possibly TRBD2 (7 bases). This CDR3 has 17 residues. V lost 0 bases to trimming and J lost 0 bases, with 14 bases between them. The V gene's germline CDR1 is SGHNT and CDR2 YYREEE (reference sequence). CDR3 bases: TGTGCCAGCAGCTTGGACGGCGGGGGCCCTAGCACAGATACGCAGTATTTT. This codes for CASSLDGGGPSTDTQYF.

J is TRBJ1-5 and V is TRBV5-4; 8 positions agree with TRBD1. J gave up 1 base and V 4 bases, and 19 bases lay outside the gene matches. There are 20 residues in the CDR3. Germline V gene sequence: CDR1 SGHNT, CDR2 YYREEE (reference sequence). As DNA, the CDR3 is TGTGCCAGCAGCCGAACCGATGACAGGGGTCGGCTGCAGAGCAATCAGCCCCAGCATTTT. Amino acids: CASSRTDDRGRLQSNQPQHF.

The chain uses TRBV6-1 and TRBJ2-4; tentatively, D is TRBD1 (6 bases). Germline V CDR1 and CDR2: MNHNS, SASEGT. This CDR3 region has 15 residues. V lost 4 bases and J 6 bases, leaving 16 bases between the germline ends. The CDR3 DNA is TGTGCCAGCAGTGCGGGACAAGGATGGTCAAACATTCAGTACTTC. It codes for CASSAGQGWSNIQYF.

The gene calls are TRBV7-9 and TRBJ2-5; 7 bases are a match to TRBD1. CDR3 length: 14 residues. Germline CDR1 SEHNR, CDR2 FQNEAQ (reference sequence). J lost 6 bases, V lost 5 bases, and 9 bases had no gene match. Here the CDR3 reads CASSRRQGRQTQYF. The CDR3 DNA follows: TGTGCCAGCAGCCGACGACAGGGCCGGCAGACCCAGTACTTC.

This rearrangement joins TRBV9 to TRBJ2-3; 9 bases line up with TRBD2. V was pared by 2 bases and J by 5 bases, with 6 bases of the junction left unmatched. Germline values: CDR1 SGDLS, CDR2 YYNGEE. The CDR3 length is 15 residues. CDR3: CASSVASGVGDTQYF. The DNA for the CDR3 is TGTGCCAGCAGCGTCGCTAGCGGGGTAGGAGATACGCAGTATTTT. Using reference TRBV9 and TRBJ2-3 for the parts outside the CDR3, the full variable domain is DSGVTQTPKHLITATGQRVTLRCSPRSGDLSVYWYQQSLDQGLQFLIQYYNGEERAKGNILERFSAQQFPDLHSELNLSSLELGDSALYFCASSVASGVGDTQYFGPGTRLTVL.

This chain links TRBV5-6 with TRBJ2-1, with 13 bases identical to TRBD2. The germline V gene has CDR1 SGHDT and CDR2 YYEEEE. CDR3 length: 16 residues. Trimming cost V 2 bases and J 8 bases; bases outside gene matches: 7. CDR3 nucleotides: TGTGCCAGCAGCTTTCGCCCGGGACTAGCGGGGTATGAGCAGTTCTTC. It codes for CASSFRPGLAGYEQFF.

This rearrangement joins TRBV25-1 to TRBJ1-5, with 10 bases matching TRBD1. Germline V gene data show CDR1 as MGHDK and CDR2 as SYGVNS. Trimming cost V 6 bases and J 7 bases; bases outside gene matches: 6. This CDR3 is 14 amino acids long. The DNA of the CDR3 is TGTGCCAGCAGGGGGACAGGGGAGGGCCAGCCCCAGCATTTT. This encodes CASRGTGEGQPQHF.

This clone was observed a few times. This sequence joins TRBV30 and TRBJ2-3, with 9 bases fitting TRBD2. The germline V gene encodes CDR1 GTSNPN and CDR2 SVGIG (reference sequence). There are 14 residues in the CDR3. The J segment lost 2 bases and the V segment lost 4 bases, leaving 4 bases of the junction unmatched. In nucleotides, the CDR3 is TGTGCCTGGAACCTAGCGGGGTTCACAGATACGCAGTATTTT. Its protein product is CAWNLAGFTDTQYF.

The chain employs TRBV28 and TRBJ1-1; tentative D call: TRBD1 (6 bases). V was shortened by 5 bases and J by 7 bases, with 11 bases between the two germline ends. Germline V CDR1 and CDR2: MDHEN, SYDVKM. The CDR3 spans 12 residues. CDR3 DNA sequence: TGTGCCAGCAGTCAGGGGCTGCGTGAAGCTTTCTTT. Its protein product is CASSQGLREAFF.

The rearrangement uses TRBV30 and TRBJ1-3; D remains unclear. The CDR3 runs to 14 residues. The germline gives CDR1 GTSNPN, CDR2 SVGIG (reference sequence). V was clipped by 1 base and J by 2 bases, with 9 bases between them. The CDR3 bases are TGTGCCTGGAGTGGAGGGTCACCTGGAAACACCATATATTTT. The encoded protein is CAWSGGSPGNTIYF.

V is TRBV5-4 and J is TRBJ1-6; a possible D gene is TRBD1 (5 bases). The germline V and J ends were trimmed by 3 bases and 6 bases, with 10 bases remaining between them. The CDR3 spans 14 residues. Germline loops: CDR1 SGHNT, CDR2 YYREEE (reference sequence). CDR3 region: CASSSEGINSPLHF. CDR3 DNA sequence: TGTGCCAGCAGCTCGGAGGGGATTAATTCACCCCTCCACTTT.

The V gene is TRBV10-1, the J gene TRBJ2-2, with TRBD1 as a possible D gene (5 bases). Germline V lookup: CDR1 WNHNN, CDR2 SYGVQD (reference sequence). The V gene lost 3 bases and the J gene lost 5 bases, with 13 bases spanning the gap. CDR3 length equals 15 residues. The CDR3 DNA reads TGCGCCAGCAGTGAAGGCAGGGCTGGGACCGGGGAGCTGTTTTTT. Encoded protein: CASSEGRAGTGELFF.

The chain's CDR3 is CASSFRLDSDTQYF. CDR3 sequence (DNA): TGTGCCAGCAGTTTTAGACTAGACTCCGATACGCAGTATTTT. J is TRBJ2-3 and V is TRBV6-5, with a possible D match to TRBD2 (6 bases). CDR1 and CDR2 (germline): MNHEY, SVGAGI. V was clipped by 4 bases and J by 6 bases, with 14 bases between them. The CDR3 is 14 residues long.

The genes are TRBV9 and TRBJ1-3, with D perhaps matching TRBD1 (5 bases). Per germline, CDR1 SGDLS and CDR2 YYNGEE. V shed 0 bases and J shed 4 bases, with 20 bases lying between them. The CDR3 runs to 18 residues. As DNA, the CDR3 is TGTGCCAGCAGCGTAGAAGCAACGGGGGGAGGAGGCGGAAACACCATATATTTT. Encoded protein: CASSVEATGGGGGNTIYF.

This chain connects TRBV2 to TRBJ2-1, with 11 bases fitting TRBD2. V trimming: 2 bases; J trimming: 5 bases; junction bases outside the gene matches: 2. In germline, CDR1 is SNHLY, CDR2 FYNNEI. The CDR3 totals 15 residues. CDR3 in amino acids: CASSEPSGGHNEQFF. Written as DNA, the CDR3 is TGTGCCAGCAGTGAACCTAGCGGGGGGCACAATGAGCAGTTCTTC.

The rearrangement links TRBV12-5 to TRBJ2-5; D perhaps matches TRBD1 (7 bases). This CDR3 is built from 13 residues. V dropped 6 bases and J dropped 3 bases, with 11 bases sitting between them. The germline V gene encodes CDR1 LGHNT and CDR2 FRNRAP. The CDR3 nucleotides are TGTGCTAGTGGCCGCGGGACAGAAGAGACCCAGTACTTC. Translating it yields CASGRGTEETQYF. Together with reference TRBV12-5 and TRBJ2-5, the CDR3 gives the full variable domain: DARVTQTPRHKVTEMGQEVTMRCQPILGHNTVFWYRQTMMQGLELLAYFRNRAPLDDSGMPKDRFSAEMPDATLATLKIQPSEPRDSAVYFCASGRGTEETQYFGPGTRLLVL.

This clone has just one count. CDR3 sequence: CASSSREGFHEQYF. CDR3 DNA sequence: TGTGCCAGCAGCTCCCGGGAGGGATTCCACGAGCAGTACTTC. The chain joins TRBV7-2 to TRBJ2-7, with TRBD2 matching 8 bases. Germline assignment: CDR1 SGHTA and CDR2 FQGNSA. The V gene end was trimmed by 4 bases and the J gene end by 5 bases; junction bases not matched to a gene: 7. The CDR3 runs 14 residues.

V usage is TRBV14 and J usage is TRBJ2-7, with 11 bases identical to TRBD1. Germline assignment: CDR1 SGHDN and CDR2 FVKESK. The length of the CDR3 is 15 residues. V lost 1 base, J lost 4 bases, and 3 bases stayed unmatched. The CDR3 loop reads CASSQVWDRGYEQYF. In nucleotides, the CDR3 is TGTGCCAGCAGCCAAGTATGGGACAGGGGGTACGAGCAGTACTTC.

The chain links TRBV19 to TRBJ1-3; no definite D call. From germline, CDR1 is LNHDA and CDR2 SQIVND (reference sequence). The CDR3 is 14 residues long. The germline V and J ends were trimmed by 5 bases and 0 bases, with 8 bases remaining between them. The CDR3 here is CASSVAVSGNTIYF. CDR3 DNA: TGTGCCAGTAGTGTAGCGGTCTCTGGAAACACCATATATTTT. Full variable domain (missing parts from reference TRBV19 and TRBJ1-3): DGGITQSPKYLFRKEGQNVTLSCEQNLNHDAMYWYRQDPGQGLRLIYYSQIVNDFQKGDIAEGYSVSREKKESFPLTVTSAQKNPTAFYLCASSVAVSGNTIYFGEGSWLTVV.

The gene calls are TRBV28 and TRBJ2-7, with a tentative D call TRBD1 (6 bases). Germline loops: CDR1 MDHEN, CDR2 SYDVKM. The CDR3 consists of 12 residues. Trimming took 2 bases from V and 6 from J, leaving 8 bases between them. CDR3 sequence: CASSLRGGEQYF. CDR3 in DNA: TGTGCCAGCAGTTTAAGAGGGGGCGAGCAGTACTTC.

The sample holds a few counts of this clone. This rearrangement joins TRBV7-2 to TRBJ2-5; D is possibly TRBD2 (6 bases). The CDR3 has 14 amino acids. V shed 1 base and J shed 7 bases, with 13 bases lying between them. Germline-derived CDR1 and CDR2 are SGHTA and FQGNSA. CDR3 protein: CASSLGPSEGTQYF. Written as DNA, the CDR3 is TGTGCCAGCAGCTTAGGGCCTAGCGAGGGGACCCAGTACTTC.

Concerning this clone itself: The sample holds other DNA sequences that translate to the same CDR3. V gene TRBV6-1 combines with J gene TRBJ1-5; D unclear. This CDR3 comprises 13 residues. Germline assignment: CDR1 MNHNS and CDR2 SASEGT. V gave up 3 bases and J gave up 2 bases, with 5 bases separating them. The CDR3 here is CASSESGNQPQHF. The CDR3 DNA reads as TGTGCCAGCAGTGAGTCGGGCAATCAGCCCCAGCATTTT.

As regards this clone: Given the absence of the conserved phenylalanine or tryptophan at the CDR3 end, a read error is likely. Because the CDR3's place on the DNA is in doubt, the DNA is left out and the CDR3 is given as listed by TCRdb. The chain is built from TRBV6-4 and TRBJ1-6. The CDR3 numbers 8 amino acids, ends counted. CDR1 is MRHNA and CDR2 is SNTAGT in the germline V gene. The CDR3 region is CASSDFLR.

The V and J genes are TRBV5-1 and TRBJ2-2, with a possible D match to TRBD1 (7 bases). Per the germline V gene, CDR1 is SGHRS and CDR2 is YFSETQ. The CDR3 contains 15 residues. Trimming shortened V by 2 bases and J by 2 bases, and 10 bases separated the two germline ends. The CDR3 loop reads CASSFQGGNTGELFF. For the CDR3, the DNA is TGCGCCAGCAGCTTCCAGGGGGGAAACACCGGGGAGCTGTTTTTT.

V is TRBV4-1 and J is TRBJ2-3; weak D call: TRBD2 (5 bases). Deletions cut 1 base from V and 4 bases from J, with 21 bases between. The CDR3 covers 18 residues. Germline values: CDR1 MGHRA, CDR2 YSYEKL. This CDR3 reads CASSQGSLQRFRADTQYF. The CDR3 region has the DNA TGCGCCAGCAGCCAAGGTTCGCTCCAGCGGTTTAGGGCAGATACGCAGTATTTT.

This rearrangement joins TRBV5-1 to TRBJ2-1, with TRBD2 identical over 9 bases. Trimming at V came to 4 bases and at J to 7 bases, leaving 9 bases not matched to a gene. Germline CDR1 reads SGHRS; CDR2 reads YFSETQ. The CDR3 spans 15 residues. CDR3 nucleotides: TGCGCCAGCAGCGTAAGACTAGCGGCGGGGAATGAGCAGTTCTTC. It encodes CASSVRLAAGNEQFF.

The chain is built from TRBV6-1 and TRBJ1-5; TRBD1 matches at 9 bases. In germline, CDR1 is MNHNS, CDR2 SASEGT. V shed 7 bases, J shed 4 bases, and the junction held 8 bases outside the gene matches. The CDR3 has 15 amino acids. The CDR3 loop reads CASIPPGTGNQPQHF. The CDR3 bases are TGTGCCAGCATTCCCCCCGGGACAGGGAATCAGCCCCAGCATTTT.